Following are 31 T cell receptor beta chains from one sample sequenced in a study of cytomegalovirus exposure and HLA in healthy donors. Use of 60 Vbeta and 13 Jbeta primers characterized the PCR. The table came from immunoSEQ multiplex PCR; TCRdb's copy has only in-frame clones and leaves some out. Of some 140,000 clones detected, approximately 70% appear once; the ten largest clones hold about 1.2%. The sample was PBMCs. The receptor set was obtained from a woman aged 40 to 55 in good health and CMV-seronegative.

The chain is built from TRBV27 and TRBJ1-1; the D is unclear. The V gene's germline CDR1 is MNHEY and CDR2 SMNVEV (reference sequence). CDR3 length equals 15 residues. V was trimmed by 2 bases and J by 3 bases, leaving 13 bases between them. The CDR3: CASSLTRLRYTEAFF. CDR3 nucleotides: TGTGCCAGCAGTTTAACGCGGCTGCGATACACTGAAGCTTTCTTT.

J is TRBJ2-5 and V is TRBV7-9; D possibly corresponds to TRBD1 (5 bases). Trimming removed 1 base at V and 2 bases at J, with 8 bases between. Germline loops: CDR1 SEHNR, CDR2 FQNEAQ (reference sequence). This CDR3 has 14 amino acids. The CDR3 protein is CASSLVRTQETQYF. CDR3 DNA: TGTGCCAGCAGCTTAGTACGGACACAAGAGACCCAGTACTTC.

This chain uses TRBV7-9 with TRBJ1-2; D is unresolved. Germline CDR1 reads SEHNR; CDR2 reads FQNEAQ (reference sequence). There are 13 residues in the CDR3. With 4 bases removed from V and 8 bases from J, the gap between germline ends came to 14 bases. The CDR3 DNA reads TGTGCCAGCAGCTCCAGTCATGTGCAAGGCTACACCTTC. It is translated as CASSSSHVQGYTF.

The chain carries TRBV19 and TRBJ1-5; perhaps TRBD1 as D (5 bases). This CDR3 region has 14 residues. Between the trimmed V and J ends, which lost 5 bases and 4 bases, there was a span of 12 bases. CDR1 is LNHDA, CDR2 SQIVND, per germline (reference sequence). CDR3 nucleotide sequence: TGTGCCAGTAGTGATTGGAGGGGAAATCAGCCCCAGCATTTT. As protein: CASSDWRGNQPQHF.

The V gene is TRBV6-1, the J gene TRBJ1-3; 11 nucleotides line up with TRBD1. The J segment lost 4 bases and the V segment lost 6 bases, leaving 5 bases of the junction unmatched. CDR1 and CDR2 (germline): MNHNS, SASEGT. This CDR3 region has 15 residues. The chain's CDR3 is CASRGQGASGNTIYF. The CDR3 DNA reads TGTGCCAGCAGAGGACAGGGGGCCTCGGGAAACACCATATATTTT.

The chain carries TRBV2 and TRBJ1-1, with a weak D call TRBD1 (6 bases). Looked up from germline, CDR1 is SNHLY and CDR2 is FYNNEI. Between the trimmed V and J ends, which lost 6 bases and 0 bases, there was a span of 11 bases. This CDR3 has 14 amino acids. For the CDR3, the DNA is TGTGCCAGCAGGTACAGGGTCGTGAACACTGAAGCTTTCTTT. This translates into CASRYRVVNTEAFF.

This chain joins TRBV4-1 and TRBJ2-3; 12 positions match TRBD2. The length of the CDR3 is 18 residues. Per the germline V gene, CDR1 is MGHRA and CDR2 is YSYEKL. V lost 0 bases, J lost 4 bases, and 8 bases stayed unmatched. CDR3 residues: CASSQEVLAGGRADTQYF. CDR3 bases: TGCGCCAGCAGCCAAGAGGTACTAGCGGGGGGCCGCGCAGATACGCAGTATTTT.

The chain employs TRBV9 and TRBJ1-2, with 7 bases matching TRBD1. V gave up 0 bases and J gave up 6 bases; unmatched junction bases: 8. The CDR3 consists of 15 residues. The germline CDR1 and CDR2 sequences are SGDLS and YYNGEE. The CDR3 sequence: CASSVEPGGFNGYTF. For the CDR3, the DNA is TGTGCCAGCAGCGTAGAGCCAGGGGGGTTTAATGGCTACACCTTC.

This clone turned up a few times. The V gene is TRBV10-3, the J gene TRBJ2-7; unclear D gene. Germline values: CDR1 ENHRY, CDR2 SYGVKD. Trimming pared 2 bases from V and 6 bases from J, leaving 20 bases between. This CDR3 contains 16 residues. The CDR3 bases are TGTGCCATCAGTGAGCGCACAGATCAAAAGGCTTTCGAGCAGTACTTC. Translation: CAISERTDQKAFEQYF.

The V gene is TRBV7-6, the J gene TRBJ2-1; D possibly corresponds to TRBD2 (6 bases). V was trimmed by 1 base and J by 1 base, leaving 8 bases between them. CDR3 size: 15 residues. CDR1 is SGHVS, CDR2 FNYEAQ, per germline. This chain's CDR3 is CASSLGGVSYNEQFF. In DNA form, the CDR3 reads TGTGCCAGCAGCTTAGGGGGGGTGTCCTACAATGAGCAGTTCTTC. Full variable domain (missing parts from reference TRBV7-6 and TRBJ2-1): GAGVSQSPRYKVTKRGQDVALRCDPISGHVSLYWYRQALGQGPEFLTYFNYEAQQDKSGLPNDRFSAERPEGSISTLTIQRTEQRDSAMYRCASSLGGVSYNEQFFGPGTRLTVL.

This clone was seen a single time. The V gene is TRBV7-3, the J gene TRBJ2-5; the D gene is possibly TRBD2 (5 bases). The CDR3 length is 13 residues. The V gene lost 3 bases and the J gene lost 5 bases, with 10 bases spanning the gap. Germline V gives CDR1 SGHTA, CDR2 FQGTGA. This CDR3 is CASSLRRTETQYF. CDR3 DNA sequence: TGTGCCAGCAGCTTGAGGAGGACGGAGACCCAGTACTTC.

Regarding this clone: At one boundary the junction diverges from the germline segment, which might be a read error. The V gene is TRBV7-7, the J gene TRBJ2-7; possibly TRBD2 for D (6 bases). The CDR3 extends over 13 amino acids. Looked up from germline, CDR1 is SSHAT and CDR2 is FNYEAQ (reference sequence). The CDR3 here is CASSPRDPGEQYF. CDR3 DNA sequence: TGTGCTAGCAGCCCGCGGGACCCGGGGGAGCAGTACTTC. The whole variable domain, remainder taken from reference TRBV7-7 and TRBJ2-7, is GAGVSQSPRYKVTKRGQDVTLRCDPISSHATLYWYQQALGQGPEFLTYFNYEAQPDKSGLPSDRFSAERPEGSISTLTIQRTEQRDSAMYRCASSPRDPGEQYFGPGTRLTVT.

V is TRBV29-1 and J is TRBJ1-1, with 8 bases aligning to TRBD1. The CDR3 runs to 13 residues. Germline V gives CDR1 SQVTM, CDR2 ANQGSEA. The junction had 4 bases not matched to a gene; V was cut back by 4 bases and J by 3 bases. The CDR3 loop reads CSVVPDRDTEAFF. As DNA, the CDR3 is TGCAGCGTTGTCCCGGACAGGGACACTGAAGCTTTCTTT.

The CDR3 reads CASSPPGGEYQETQYF. CDR3 sequence (DNA): TGTGCCAGCAGCCCCCCCGGCGGAGAGTACCAAGAGACCCAGTACTTC. The chain has TRBV5-6 and TRBJ2-5, with D uncertain. V was cut by 4 bases and J by 0 bases, with 16 bases left in between. The CDR3 is 16 amino acids. The germline CDR1 and CDR2 sequences are SGHDT and YYEEEE. The full variable domain, its missing parts supplied by reference TRBV5-6 and TRBJ2-5, is DAGVTQSPTHLIKTRGQQVTLRCSPKSGHDTVSWYQQALGQGPQFIFQYYEEEERQRGNFPDRFSGHQFPNYSSELNVNALLLGDSALYLCASSPPGGEYQETQYFGPGTRLLVL.

The CDR3 nucleotides are TGCGCCAGCACCCCTTCGGACAGGGTCGGAACCGGGGAGCTGTTTTTT. Its protein product is CASTPSDRVGTGELFF. The chain recombines TRBV5-1 with TRBJ2-2; TRBD1 matches 8 bases. This CDR3 region has 16 residues. The V gene's germline CDR1 is SGHRS and CDR2 YFSETQ. V lost 6 bases to trimming and J lost 5 bases; unmatched junction nucleotides: 12.

The rearrangement links TRBV15 to TRBJ2-7; 10 bases line up with TRBD2. Germline V gives CDR1 LNHNV, CDR2 YYDKDF (reference sequence). Unmatched junction bases numbered 11, after V lost 3 bases and J lost 0 bases. The CDR3 spans 18 residues. The CDR3 sequence: CATSRDIAGGPHSYEQYF. The CDR3 DNA sequence: TGTGCCACCAGCAGGGATATAGCGGGGGGCCCTCACTCCTACGAGCAGTACTTC.

The V and J genes are TRBV4-1 and TRBJ2-7, with 11 bases fitting TRBD2. This CDR3 is built from 16 residues. J gave up 4 bases and V 0 bases, and 5 bases lay outside the gene matches. Looked up from germline, CDR1 is MGHRA and CDR2 is YSYEKL. The DNA for the CDR3 is TGCGCCAGCAGCCAAGATCTGGCTAGCGGGGGGTACGAGCAGTACTTC. Translating gives CASSQDLASGGYEQYF.

This clone has just a few counts. The V and J genes are TRBV7-9 and TRBJ1-1, with TRBD1 matching 10 bases. The CDR3 is 13 amino acids. Per the germline V gene, CDR1 is SEHNR and CDR2 is FQNEAQ (reference sequence). V lost 5 bases, J lost 5 bases, and 2 bases stayed unmatched. CDR3 nucleotide sequence: TGTGCCAGCAGCGCGGGACAGGGGACTGAAGCTTTCTTT. It is translated as CASSAGQGTEAFF. The variable domain in full, completed from reference TRBV7-9 and TRBJ1-1, reads DTGVSQNPRHKITKRGQNVTFRCDPISEHNRLYWYRQTLGQGPEFLTYFQNEAQLEKSRLLSDRFSAERPKGSFSTLEIQRTEQGDSAMYLCASSAGQGTEAFFGQGTRLTVV.

In this sample, this clone turned up a few times. J is TRBJ2-3 and V is TRBV4-3; D is ambiguous. The CDR3 runs to 14 residues. V lost 2 bases and J 5 bases, leaving 11 bases between the germline ends. The germline CDR1 and CDR2 sequences are LGHNA and YSLEER. The CDR3 bases are TGCGCCAGCAGCCAAAACGCGTTTTTAGATACGCAGTATTTT. Its translation is CASSQNAFLDTQYF.

The rearrangement links TRBV11-1 to TRBJ1-6, with no clear D. Deletions cut 2 bases from V and 5 bases from J, with 13 bases between. The length of the CDR3 is 16 residues. Germline V lookup: CDR1 SGHAT, CDR2 FQDESV (reference sequence). CDR3 protein: CASSLPGTAHNSPLHF. The CDR3 DNA sequence: TGTGCCAGCAGCTTACCGGGTACGGCTCATAATTCACCCCTCCACTTT.

This sequence joins TRBV19 and TRBJ2-6, with 10 bases lining up with TRBD1. The CDR3 contains 21 residues. J was trimmed by 1 base and V by 2 bases; bases with no gene match: 14. CDR1 and CDR2 from the germline V gene are LNHDA and SQIVND (reference sequence). This CDR3 is CASSIPPWTGGIGSGANVLTF. The DNA of the CDR3 is TGTGCCAGTAGTATACCCCCTTGGACAGGGGGAATCGGTTCTGGGGCCAACGTCCTGACTTTC.

The genes are TRBV18 and TRBJ2-2; D possibly corresponds to TRBD2 (5 bases). V lost 6 bases, J lost 5 bases, and 10 bases lay in between. Germline loops: CDR1 KGHSH, CDR2 LQKENI. This CDR3 has 13 amino acids. In DNA, the CDR3 is TGTGCCAGCTCCAGCCGGGGAACCGGGGAGCTGTTTTTT. It specifies CASSSRGTGELFF.

The chain links TRBV7-2 to TRBJ1-5; D remains ambiguous. The CDR3 has 14 residues. V was trimmed by 2 bases and J by 2 bases, leaving 7 bases between them. The germline gives CDR1 SGHTA, CDR2 FQGNSA. CDR3 in amino acids: CASSLLYGNQPQHF. CDR3 DNA sequence: TGTGCCAGCAGCTTATTGTATGGCAATCAGCCCCAGCATTTT.

The V call is TRBV27, the J call TRBJ2-7; D not certain. The CDR3 is made up of 13 amino acids. V was trimmed by 2 bases and J by 4 bases, leaving 9 bases between them. Per germline, CDR1 MNHEY and CDR2 SMNVEV (reference sequence). The chain's CDR3 is CASSLGQKYEQYF. CDR3 bases: TGTGCCAGCAGTTTAGGGCAGAAATACGAGCAGTACTTC.

The chain recombines TRBV2 with TRBJ1-1, with no clear D. This CDR3 contains 13 residues. Germline-derived CDR1 and CDR2 are SNHLY and FYNNEI. The V gene lost 2 bases and the J gene lost 7 bases, with 11 bases spanning the gap. This CDR3 reads CASSEWENREAFF. The CDR3 nucleotides are TGTGCCAGCAGTGAATGGGAGAACCGTGAAGCTTTCTTT.

V and J are TRBV7-9 and TRBJ1-4; TRBD1 is a possible D gene (6 bases). With 5 bases removed from V and 1 base from J, the gap between germline ends came to 23 bases. This CDR3 is built from 19 residues. Germline CDR1 and CDR2: SEHNR and FQNEAQ (reference sequence). CDR3 nucleotides: TGTGCCAGCAGCCCATCTTGGGACACCTCCTTGATAACTAATGAAAAACTGTTTTTT. It translates to CASSPSWDTSLITNEKLFF. Based on the CDR3 plus reference TRBV7-9 and TRBJ1-4, the full variable domain is DTGVSQNPRHKITKRGQNVTFRCDPISEHNRLYWYRQTLGQGPEFLTYFQNEAQLEKSRLLSDRFSAERPKGSFSTLEIQRTEQGDSAMYLCASSPSWDTSLITNEKLFFGSGTQLSVL.

Details on this clone: In this CDR3 the conserved last residue, phenylalanine or tryptophan, is missing, so a read error is likely. The limits of the CDR3 on the DNA are not certain, so only TCRdb's listed CDR3 is given. The chain is built from TRBV5-6 and TRBJ1-4; the table's D call, TRBD1, was not checked against the DNA. The CDR3 is 13 amino acids long, termini counted. The germline gives CDR1 SGHDT, CDR2 YYEEEE. The CDR3 sequence: CASSLRLGDIQSL.

This rearrangement joins TRBV15 to TRBJ2-1, with 7 bases lining up with TRBD2. The CDR3 is 16 amino acids. Germline assignment: CDR1 LNHNV and CDR2 YYDKDF (reference sequence). The ends lost 5 bases at V and 5 bases at J; junction bases unmatched: 12. The CDR3 is CATSDGASGANNEQFF. The CDR3 bases are TGTGCCACCAGCGACGGGGCTAGCGGTGCCAACAATGAGCAGTTCTTC.

The chain recombines TRBV7-8 with TRBJ2-1; 7 nucleotides line up with TRBD2. The CDR3 is 13 amino acids. Trimming cost V 2 bases and J 8 bases; bases outside gene matches: 3. CDR1 and CDR2 (germline): SGHVS, FQNEAQ. CDR3 DNA: TGTGCCAGCAGCTTACTTCTAGCGGATGAGCAGTTCTTC. Residues: CASSLLLADEQFF.

This chain uses TRBV21-1 with TRBJ2-3; TRBD2, the table's D call, was not compared with the DNA. TRBV21-1 is a pseudogene segment. The length of the CDR3 is 17 residues. Here the CDR3 reads CASSKGPRAGSTDTQYF. The CDR3 nucleotides are TGTGCCAGCAGCAAAGGTCCACGGGCGGGGAGCACAGATACGCAGTATTTT.

The rearrangement uses TRBV2 and TRBJ2-2, with TRBD1 matching 7 bases. V lost 6 bases, J lost 2 bases, and 3 bases stayed unmatched. Looked up from germline, CDR1 is SNHLY and CDR2 is FYNNEI. The CDR3 runs 14 residues. The CDR3 loop is CASRTGSNTGELFF. The CDR3 bases are TGTGCCAGCAGGACAGGGAGCAACACCGGGGAGCTGTTTTTT.